This T cell receptor beta chain was identified during a study of cytomegalovirus exposure and HLA in healthy donors. The germline V gene has CDR1 SGDLS and CDR2 YYNGEE. The CDR3 contains 15 residues. V was clipped by 0 bases and J by 4 bases; unmatched bases: 5. Researchers ran the PCR with 60 Vbeta and 13 Jbeta primers. Data came from immunoSEQ multiplex PCR; TCRdb stores just in-frame clones and leaves some out. The top ten clones hold 6.6% of a sample with 130,000 or so clones, less than 80% of them seen once. This receptor was obtained from a man aged 35 to 55 in good health and CMV-seropositive. Sequencing used PBMCs. This chain links TRBV9 with TRBJ1-1, with 8 bases identical to TRBD1. CDR3 nucleotides: TGTGCCAGCAGCGTAGGCCCTACAGGGGGCACTGAAGCTTTCTTT. As protein: CASSVGPTGGTEAFF.